Listed below are T cell receptor beta chains from one sample, sequenced in a study of shared clonotypes between healthy human individuals. The method was immunoSEQ multiplex PCR; TCRdb's version includes in-frame clones alone and lacks a portion of them. Of some 2,000,000 clones listed, less than 95% were seen once; the top ten hold about 1.1%. Sequences were obtained from naive CD8+ T cells sorted from blood. These receptors came from a man aged 18 to 29 in good health. Both conserved end residues are trimmed from each CDR3. Fields, in order: V gene, CDR3 protein.

TRBV19	ASSRPGQGEYEQY
TRBV25-1	ASSVNNGAEQY
TRBV29-1	SVSGQGNEQF
TRBV30	AWSVGVGYGYT
TRBV9	ASSSGANYGYT
TRBV28	ASSFTRGLAPTGELF
TRBV9	ASRTSGEDTQY
TRBV9	ASSARTMGTGELF
TRBV29-1	SVEEVAGTTNYGYT
TRBV7-9	ASSRTSNEQF
TRBV4-1	ASSQKMEGQPNYGYT
TRBV30	AWDRVLYGYT
TRBV27	ASSLSVPGGPRPQH
TRBV9	ASSAAGQGNEKLF
TRBV29-1	SVGNLGMADTEAF
TRBV11-2	ASSRAGGQETQY
TRBV19	ASSIDLEFYTDTQY
TRBV11-2	ASSSPTGADGYT
TRBV29-1	SVEDWTGGIYEQY
TRBV5-8	ASSWGGTGNTIY
TRBV7-9	ASSPPSPYGEAQY
TRBV7-3	ASLAGGLYEQY
TRBV5-3	ARSPRGRPLRTVNYGYT
TRBV7-9	ASSSPGLGAYEQY
TRBV11-2	ASNPPGTGVGNTIY
TRBV9	ASSGTGADGYT
TRBV4-1	ASSQERDKSPLH
TRBV27	ASSLLEPGGPYIEQF
TRBV28	ASSPAGADYNEQF
TRBV10-3	AISEKGADTQY
TRBV5-1	ASSSLGDTGEEINYEQY
TRBV11-2	ASSLGGLAGAGGELF
TRBV2	ASSDVLVDLETQY
TRBV11-1	ASSLGDRVFEQY
TRBV7-8	ATVDGFDGYT
TRBV5-4	ASSGRGLKTYEQY
TRBV19	ASSIDRGPAGELF
TRBV9	ASSTRDGGDTQY
TRBV9	ASSVDPSREGLTGELF
TRBV4-3	ASSQGRDRATYNEQF
TRBV11-2	ASSSVGAGYEKLF
TRBV5-1	ASSLEQGLGNTIY